This T cell receptor (beta chain) was recorded in a study of OX40 agonist ivuxolimab in advanced cancers. Study in general: Ivuxolimab, an antibody acting as an agonist of OX40 (CD134), was used to treat patients. Having had anti-PD-1, anti-PD-L1 or anti-CTLA-4 therapy before was allowed, and approximately 40% had some. The study, taken as a whole, reports: CD4+ and CD8+ blood T cells expanded clonally by week 6 at 0.1 to 3.0 mg/kg. CD4+ T cells averaged fewer expanded clones than CD8+ T cells.

This CDR3 region has 13 residues. After removal of 8 bases from V and 7 bases from J, the junction contained 8 bases not matched to a gene. Germline CDR1 reads SGHTA; CDR2 reads FQGTGA. The method was immunoSEQ multiplex PCR; TCRdb's version includes in-frame clones alone and lacks a portion of them. This table has 100,000 or so clones, around 90% appearing once. Concerning this clone itself: Antigen specificity is unknown.

This chain connects TRBV7-3 to TRBJ1-2; 9 bases are shared with TRBD1. This TCR derives from an adult with an advanced solid tumor such as melanoma, head and neck, liver or kidney cancer. The specimen was CD4+ or CD8+ T cells sorted from blood, collected in a trial of the OX40 agonist ivuxolimab. For the CDR3, the DNA is TGTGCCAGCGGGGACAGGGCGTTTTCTGGCTACACCTTC. Residues: CASGDRAFSGYTF.